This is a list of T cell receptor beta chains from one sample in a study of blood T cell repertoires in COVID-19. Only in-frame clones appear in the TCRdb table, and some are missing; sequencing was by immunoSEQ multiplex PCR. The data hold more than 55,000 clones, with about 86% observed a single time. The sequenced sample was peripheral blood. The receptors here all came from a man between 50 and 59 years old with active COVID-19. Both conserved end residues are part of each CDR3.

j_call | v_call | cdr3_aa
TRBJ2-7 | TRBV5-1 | CASKAQGPSYEQYF
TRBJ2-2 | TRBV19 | CASFLGGPSGGELFF
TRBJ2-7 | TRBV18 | CASSPLAKGVVYEQYF
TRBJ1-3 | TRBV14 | CASSQRRPDRVNRDTIYF
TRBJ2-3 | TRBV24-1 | CATSAGTSGRTDTQYF
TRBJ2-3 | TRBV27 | CASSPREPTDTQYF
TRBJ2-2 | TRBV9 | CASSVGGQGVLNTGELFF
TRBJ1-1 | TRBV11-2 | CASSLPFSRGTEAFF
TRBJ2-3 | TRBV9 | CASSARQGRTDTQYF
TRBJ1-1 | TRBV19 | CASKTGTATEAFF
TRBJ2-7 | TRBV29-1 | CSVEDLPYEQYF
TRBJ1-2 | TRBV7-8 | CASSFPYSHPLSGYTF
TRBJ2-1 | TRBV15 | CATRSGQRSGNEQFF
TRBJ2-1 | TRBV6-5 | CASPRPGRPYNEQFF
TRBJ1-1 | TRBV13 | CASSSDRVDVGYTEAFF
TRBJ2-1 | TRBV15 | CATSRDEGDEQFF
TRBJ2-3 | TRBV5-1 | CASSWDRNTDTQYF
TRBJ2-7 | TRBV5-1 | CASSPYSGGVNEQYF
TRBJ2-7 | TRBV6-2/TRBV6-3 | CASSYPSTSGRNTYEQYF
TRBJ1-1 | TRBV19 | CASSALGTGDVGTEAFF
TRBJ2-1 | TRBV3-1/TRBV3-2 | CASSRGTSGGQGEQFF
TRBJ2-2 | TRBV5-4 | CASSLQGFGELFF
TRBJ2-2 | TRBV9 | CASSVGAGGPGELFF
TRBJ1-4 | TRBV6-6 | CATKDRAGEEKLFF
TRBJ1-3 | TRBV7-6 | CASSPGGTSSGNTIYF
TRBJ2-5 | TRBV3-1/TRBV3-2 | CASSQDLTARQETQYF
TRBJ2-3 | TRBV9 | CASSVGGGGANTQYF